The entry below describes one T cell receptor (beta chain). The specificity of this receptor is unknown. No much larger clonotype is one base removed from it; base qualities were not supplied. The data derive from a study of beta chain features in type 1 diabetes (dated by TCRdb to the late 2010s). General notes on the study: Mean age, gender distribution, total cell number and subset yield were not different between patients and healthy donors. Across all samples, about 110 million sorted cells were examined, and cell number per subset correlated strongly with RNA yield. In the study, recently diagnosed type 1 diabetes patients and matched healthy donors were compared on the TCRB repertoires of their sorted circulating CD4+ T cell subsets. Regulatory and stem cell-like memory subsets were obtained from only 8 patients and roughly eight healthy donors, while naive and central memory subsets were obtained from all 30 or so donors. Overall results and qualifications from the work: PCR may preferentially amplify shorter templates, but because patient and control samples were amplified and corrected together, any resulting skew would affect both groups equally. Patients with type 1 diabetes made fewer insertions and deleted more nucleotides at VDJ recombination sites, implying thymic rearrangement abnormalities. Because the HLA sub-analyses included only small numbers of individuals, any influence of HLA type on TCRB rearrangement was left unresolved. Sequencing cDNA rather than genomic DNA could over-represent highly expressing activated cells, although activation and CD3 levels did not differ between groups. A moderate but significant shortening of TCRB CDR3 length was observed in type 1 diabetes patients in all four CD4+ subsets. Naive, central memory and regulatory TCRB repertoires appeared more similar among patients than among healthy donors.

Each donor gave one peripheral blood draw, around 100 mL on average, collected into heparinised tubes. A BD FACSAria II and a panel including CD45RO, CCR7, CD25, CD127, CD95 and CD27 were used to sort naive, central memory, regulatory and stem cell-like memory CD4+ T cells. All sorted populations exceeded 98% purity. PBMCs were separated immediately by Lymphoprep density gradient centrifugation and were stained directly, without being cultured. Samples were stained and sorted in pairs, with one healthy donor and one patient per experiment, so that batch effects were minimized. Via the germline V gene (reference sequence), CDR1 is GTSNPN and CDR2 SVGIG. Including the terminal cysteine and phenylalanine, the CDR3 comprises 12 residues. The kept DNA is CDR3 alone, 36 bases in frame from the first base. V loses 0 bases, J loses 5 bases, and the germline ends lie 7 bases apart. All of the isolated RNA was reverse transcribed with the High Capacity cDNA Reverse Transcription Kit, so expressed TCRB transcripts were sequenced. Deep immunoSEQ sequencing was applied to naive, central memory and regulatory T cell samples, giving an average of about 3.7 million total reads per sample. Sorted cells were lysed in RLT buffer and RNA was extracted with DNase-treated RNeasy Micro or Mini kits, depending on cell number. To prevent cross-contamination, every cell subset was processed on its own, while patient and healthy donor samples were processed together. Using the immunoSEQ multiplex PCR, TCRB sequences were amplified from cDNA into 87-bp fragments spanning the CDR3 region. Sequencing of the amplicons was performed on the Illumina HiSeq platform. As for the original processing: Synthetic template baselines were used to correct PCR bias computationally, reads within Hamming distance 2 were collapsed together, and singletons that could not be merged were discarded. Reads were aligned against IMGT so that V, D and J genes, CDR3 length and insertions or deletions at six rearrangement sites could be assigned. Clonotype counts were normalized to sorted cell number within each subset before computing true diversity and Gini coefficients with the tcR R package. The overlap coefficient, calculated on TCRB nucleotide sequences, was used to quantify repertoire sharing. TCRdb took over this immuneACCESS table, retaining in-frame rearrangements with V and J assigned. Such tables are incomplete; in checked studies, under half of the missing clones stem from an unresolved V gene, and the remainder is unexplained. That table furnishes V, J and clone size, whereas the DNA furnished D and trimming. The sample table contains 140,000 to 150,000 clones; only one count was recorded for roughly an eighth of them. The top ten hold 1.3% of the sample.

This clonotype was obtained from a man younger than 30 with type 1 diabetes. This receptor chain uses TRBV30 and TRBJ2-5; no D gene can be assigned with confidence. Source material: central memory CD4+ T cells from blood. The CDR3 loop reads CAWSVVKETQYF. The bases are TGTGCCTGGAGTGTAGTGAAGGAGACCCAGTACTTC.